The 26 T cell receptor beta chains below were found in one sample sequenced in a study of blood T cell repertoires in COVID-19. Produced via immunoSEQ multiplex PCR; TCRdb's table is partial and in-frame only. This table has 200,000 to 250,000 clones, approximately 86% appearing once. Sequencing was carried out using PBMCs or T cells enriched from blood (not recorded which). These receptors were obtained from a woman in her 40s with acute COVID-19.

The V and J genes are TRBV7-2 and TRBJ2-7; possibly TRBD1 for D (5 bases). V lost 5 bases and J lost 7, with 15 bases in between. The length of the CDR3 is 13 residues. Germline V gives CDR1 SGHTA, CDR2 FQGNSA. The CDR3 bases are TGTGCCAGCAGCGGGTGGGGCCTCCAGGAGCAGTACTTC. Translation gives CASSGWGLQEQYF.

The chain combines TRBV28 with TRBJ1-6; D remains ambiguous. There are 16 residues in the CDR3. The germline CDR1 and CDR2 sequences are MDHEN and SYDVKM. Trimming took 2 bases from V and 9 from J, leaving 17 bases between them. The DNA of the CDR3 is TGTGCCAGCAGTTTAGGAGGGCAAGGGAGCGGTTCACCCCTCCACTTT. This gives the protein CASSLGGQGSGSPLHF.

This clone was counted between two and nine times. The CDR3 nucleotides are TGTGCCAGCAGCCAAGGCCGGCTAGCGGGAGGCCGGAGAGATGAGCAGTTCTTC. This sequence encodes CASSQGRLAGGRRDEQFF. This rearrangement joins TRBV3-1 (or the pseudogene TRBV3-2) to TRBJ2-1; 11 bases are a match to TRBD2. CDR3 length: 18 amino acids. The junction had 13 bases not matched to a gene; V was cut back by 1 base and J by 8 bases. CDR1 LGHDT and CDR2 YNNKEL come from the germline V gene (reference sequence).

The chain links TRBV25-1 to TRBJ2-3; TRBD1 aligns across 12 bases. Germline values: CDR1 MGHDK, CDR2 SYGVNS. The J segment lost 4 bases and the V segment lost 4 bases, leaving 6 bases of the junction unmatched. This CDR3 is 16 amino acids long. The CDR3 loop is CASSVSGTGGADTQYF. The CDR3, as DNA: TGTGCCAGCAGTGTTTCCGGGACAGGGGGCGCAGATACGCAGTATTTT.

This rearrangement joins TRBV3-1 (or the pseudogene TRBV3-2) to TRBJ2-2, with D possibly TRBD2 on 6 matching bases. CDR1 LGHDT and CDR2 YNNKEL come from the germline V gene (reference sequence). CDR3 length: 17 amino acids. Deletions cut 4 bases from V and 5 bases from J, with 20 bases between. CDR3 DNA: TGTGCCAGCAGCCCACAAGGTCGGGAGACTTTGACCGGGGAGCTGTTTTTT. Its translation: CASSPQGRETLTGELFF.

There are a few counts of this clone. The chain combines TRBV2 with TRBJ2-7; no clear D. The CDR3 has 12 residues. Per germline, CDR1 SNHLY and CDR2 FYNNEI. V was clipped by 7 bases and J by 3 bases, with 10 bases between them. The CDR3 nucleotides are TGTGCCAGCACCGAAAACAGCTACGAGCAGTACTTC. Translating it yields CASTENSYEQYF.

The genes are TRBV27 and TRBJ2-2; no reliable D call. The germline V gene encodes CDR1 MNHEY and CDR2 SMNVEV (reference sequence). The CDR3 loop spans 14 amino acids. V dropped 0 bases and J dropped 1 base, with 3 bases sitting between them. The CDR3 nucleotides read TGTGCCAGCAGTTTATCCCGGAACACCGGGGAGCTGTTTTTT. It yields the protein CASSLSRNTGELFF.

The chain couples TRBV19 to TRBJ2-5; 9 bases agree with TRBD2. Unmatched junction bases numbered 14, after V lost 1 base and J lost 2 bases. In germline, CDR1 is LNHDA, CDR2 SQIVND (reference sequence). This CDR3 has 19 residues. CDR3 DNA sequence: TGTGCCAGTAGTATAGGGGACCTTGGCGGGGCGGGAGGGCAAGAGACCCAGTACTTC. Translating gives CASSIGDLGGAGGQETQYF. The entire variable domain, with the rest obtained from reference TRBV19 and TRBJ2-5, is as follows: DGGITQSPKYLFRKEGQNVTLSCEQNLNHDAMYWYRQDPGQGLRLIYYSQIVNDFQKGDIAEGYSVSREKKESFPLTVTSAQKNPTAFYLCASSIGDLGGAGGQETQYFGPGTRLLVL.

The gene calls are TRBV24-1 and TRBJ2-1; 15 bases line up with TRBD2. This CDR3 is 19 amino acids long. The trim removed 4 bases at V and 9 bases at J, leaving 15 bases unmatched. Germline CDR1 reads KGHDR; CDR2 reads SFDVKD. For the CDR3, the DNA is TGTGCCACCAGTGACTCCTCCTGGACTAGCGGGAGGGCCTTGGGTGAGCAGTTCTTC. Translating it yields CATSDSSWTSGRALGEQFF.

The CDR3 loop is CASRPQQTTGANYGYTF. The CDR3 nucleotides read TGTGCCAGCCGACCACAACAGACGACAGGTGCCAACTATGGCTACACCTTC. The chain links TRBV7-2 to TRBJ1-2; weak D call: TRBD1 (6 bases). The V gene lost 8 bases and the J gene lost 2 bases, with 24 bases spanning the gap. The germline V gene has CDR1 SGHTA and CDR2 FQGNSA. This CDR3 region has 17 residues.

The rearrangement links TRBV18 to TRBJ2-1; D gene uncertain. Germline CDR1 KGHSH, CDR2 LQKENI. Trimming left V 3 bases short and J 0 bases short, with 9 bases between. The CDR3 is 15 residues long. CDR3 sequence: CASSPAQSSYNEQFF. CDR3 sequence (DNA): TGTGCCAGCTCACCGGCACAGAGCTCCTACAATGAGCAGTTCTTC.

This clone was seen just once. The V call is TRBV28, the J call TRBJ1-3; 8 bases line up with TRBD1. This CDR3 has 14 residues. Germline-derived CDR1 and CDR2 are MDHEN and SYDVKM. J gave up 4 bases and V 2 bases, and 1 base lay outside the gene matches. CDR3 sequence: CASSLDRGGNTIYF. The CDR3 DNA is TGTGCCAGCAGTTTAGACAGGGGAGGAAACACCATATATTTT.

J is TRBJ1-1 and V is TRBV29-1; 7 bases line up with TRBD1. CDR3 length: 12 amino acids. Germline trimming cut 6 bases from V and 7 bases from J; bases unmatched to any gene: 8. Germline values: CDR1 SQVTM, CDR2 ANQGSEA. The CDR3 DNA reads TGCAGCGTCTCACAGGGGCAAGGTGAAGCTTTCTTT. Translated, it gives CSVSQGQGEAFF.

The chain recombines TRBV18 with TRBJ2-1; 7 nucleotides agree with TRBD2. CDR1 KGHSH and CDR2 LQKENI come from the germline V gene. The ends lost 6 bases at V and 10 bases at J; junction bases unmatched: 9. The CDR3 loop spans 13 amino acids. CDR3 residues: CASSPVLGGEQFF. CDR3 nucleotides: TGTGCCAGCTCCCCCGTGCTGGGGGGGGAGCAGTTCTTC.

A note on this clone: The same CDR3 is also encoded by other DNA sequences in this sample. The chain joins TRBV19 to TRBJ2-6; TRBD2 matches 7 bases. The CDR3 consists of 18 residues. CDR1 and CDR2 from the germline V gene are LNHDA and SQIVND (reference sequence). With 7 bases clipped from V and 4 bases from J, the junction kept 16 bases outside the gene matches. CDR3 coding DNA: TGTGCCAGTATACCGGGACTAACCGCCCGGGGGGGGGCCAACGTCCTGACTTTC. As protein: CASIPGLTARGGANVLTF. Supplemented by reference TRBV19 and TRBJ2-6, the full variable domain reads DGGITQSPKYLFRKEGQNVTLSCEQNLNHDAMYWYRQDPGQGLRLIYYSQIVNDFQKGDIAEGYSVSREKKESFPLTVTSAQKNPTAFYLCASIPGLTARGGANVLTFGAGSRLTVL.

The chain couples TRBV20-1 to TRBJ2-5; D may be TRBD1 (5 bases). The germline V gene has CDR1 DFQATT and CDR2 SNEGSKA (reference sequence). Trimming removed 3 bases from V and 5 bases from J, with 7 bases in between. This CDR3 spans 11 amino acids. CDR3 sequence: CSARGHETQYF. CDR3 DNA: TGCAGTGCTAGGGGGCATGAGACCCAGTACTTC.

CDR3 sequence: CASNWAGEPYEQYF. The CDR3, as DNA: TGTGCCAGCAACTGGGCAGGGGAACCCTACGAGCAGTACTTC. The chain links TRBV27 to TRBJ2-7, with D possibly matching TRBD1 (6 bases). The CDR3 runs 14 residues. The germline V gene has CDR1 MNHEY and CDR2 SMNVEV (reference sequence). Trimming removed 7 bases at V and 2 bases at J, with 15 bases between.

The rearrangement joins TRBV25-1 to TRBJ2-5, with 11 bases matching TRBD2. Germline CDR1 and CDR2: MGHDK and SYGVNS. Trimming cost V 1 base and J 4 bases; bases outside gene matches: 8. CDR3 size: 17 residues. CDR3 region: CASSEWATSGSRETQYF. CDR3 nucleotide sequence: TGTGCCAGCAGTGAATGGGCTACTAGCGGGAGTAGAGAGACCCAGTACTTC.

A single count supports this clone. This rearrangement joins TRBV11-3 to TRBJ2-1, with 9 bases matching TRBD2. Looked up from germline, CDR1 is SGHNT and CDR2 is YENEEA. V shed 0 bases, J shed 6 bases, and the junction held 18 bases outside the gene matches. CDR3 length equals 20 residues. The CDR3 sequence is CASSLEAGLRAGGPINEQFF. The CDR3 region has the DNA TGTGCCAGCAGCTTAGAAGCGGGGTTAAGGGCGGGAGGGCCGATCAATGAGCAGTTCTTC.

The J gene is TRBJ2-4, the V gene TRBV19, with TRBD2 matching over 11 bases. The CDR3 runs to 16 residues. Trimming took 8 bases from V and 1 from J; bases not matched to a gene: 7. The germline V gene encodes CDR1 LNHDA and CDR2 SQIVND (reference sequence). The CDR3 DNA is TGTGCCAGTTCCTTAGCGGGAGGGAGGGCCAAAAACATTCAGTACTTC. Amino acid sequence: CASSLAGGRAKNIQYF. Full variable domain (rest looked up from reference TRBV19 and TRBJ2-4): DGGITQSPKYLFRKEGQNVTLSCEQNLNHDAMYWYRQDPGQGLRLIYYSQIVNDFQKGDIAEGYSVSREKKESFPLTVTSAQKNPTAFYLCASSLAGGRAKNIQYFGAGTRLSVL.

V usage is TRBV19 and J usage is TRBJ1-1, with D possibly matching TRBD1 (5 bases). V was clipped by 7 bases and J by 4 bases, with 13 bases between them. CDR1 LNHDA and CDR2 SQIVND come from the germline V gene (reference sequence). The CDR3 spans 13 residues. CDR3 DNA sequence: TGTGCCAGTAATGTCAGGGTGGGCACTGAAGCTTTCTTT. This encodes CASNVRVGTEAFF.

V gene TRBV9 combines with J gene TRBJ1-3; tentative D call: TRBD1 (5 bases). The CDR3 covers 14 residues. V gave up 0 bases and J gave up 4 bases, with 8 bases separating them. CDR1 SGDLS and CDR2 YYNGEE come from the germline V gene. The CDR3 bases are TGTGCCAGCAGCGTAGCAGGGTCGGGAAACACCATATATTTT. Amino acid sequence: CASSVAGSGNTIYF.

The chain combines TRBV28 with TRBJ2-1; 8 nucleotides align to TRBD2. The CDR3 runs to 14 residues. Germline V gene sequence: CDR1 MDHEN, CDR2 SYDVKM. V lost 4 bases and J lost 5; bases outside the gene matches: 4. In DNA, the CDR3 is TGTGCCAGCAGTTCAGCGGGGGCACACAATGAGCAGTTCTTC. It yields the protein CASSSAGAHNEQFF.

The chain carries TRBV7-9 and TRBJ1-1, with 8 bases that match TRBD1. CDR1 and CDR2 from the germline V gene are SEHNR and FQNEAQ (reference sequence). V lost 5 bases, J lost 3 bases, and 5 bases stayed unmatched. This CDR3 has 14 amino acids. The CDR3, as DNA: TGTGCCAGCAGCGAACAGGGGGTTGACACTGAAGCTTTCTTT. Protein product: CASSEQGVDTEAFF.

This chain joins TRBV28 and TRBJ2-1; perhaps TRBD1 as D (6 bases). V gave up 6 bases and J gave up 3 bases, with 15 bases separating them. Germline V gene lookup returns CDR1 MDHEN and CDR2 SYDVKM. The CDR3 runs to 15 residues. This chain's CDR3 is CASSPERQVYNEQFF. CDR3 sequence (DNA): TGTGCCAGCAGCCCCGAGAGACAGGTCTACAATGAGCAGTTCTTC.

The V gene is TRBV19, the J gene TRBJ1-5; 7 bases agree with TRBD1. V dropped 4 bases and J dropped 4; count of bases not matched to a gene: 10. The germline CDR1 and CDR2 sequences are LNHDA and SQIVND (reference sequence). CDR3 size: 16 residues. The CDR3 DNA reads TGTGCCAGTAGTACCGAGACAGGGATGAGGAATCAGCCCCAGCATTTT. This codes for CASSTETGMRNQPQHF. The full variable domain, with the rest looked up from reference TRBV19 and TRBJ1-5, is DGGITQSPKYLFRKEGQNVTLSCEQNLNHDAMYWYRQDPGQGLRLIYYSQIVNDFQKGDIAEGYSVSREKKESFPLTVTSAQKNPTAFYLCASSTETGMRNQPQHFGDGTRLSIL.